This TCR beta chain was observed in a study of T cell clusters in autoimmune cytopenias. TRB was amplified from approximately 250 ng of peripheral blood genomic DNA per sample. This CDR3 has 16 amino acids. CDR1 is MNHEY and CDR2 is SMNVEV in the germline V gene (reference sequence). Multiplex touch-down PCR amplified TRB using TRB-A and TRB-B pools in one tube. For each CDR3 protein, TCRdb gives one entry from its re-call of the multiplex PCR reads, without DNA. This repertoire includes about 12,000 distinct CDR3 sequences. This rearrangement joins TRBV27 to TRBJ2-3; TCRdb outputs TRBD1, but without DNA this stays unchecked. Specimen: peripheral blood. The receptor was derived from a human donor with an autoimmune cytopenia or autoimmune hepatitis (not recorded which). The CDR3 region is CASRGQGIEYTDTQYF.